This TCR beta chain was retrieved from a study of shared clonotypes between healthy human individuals. Study conclusions and caveats: Across subsets, estimated richness was generally greater for naive than for memory populations.

Genomic DNA from each subset was divided evenly over several immunoSEQ plates. Some clones are missing from TCRdb's copy, which holds only in-frame ones; the method was immunoSEQ multiplex PCR. The data hold about 670,000 clones, with around 72% observed a single time. This clone was picked up one time. Its matching antigen is unknown. Specimen: memory CD4+ T cells sorted from blood. Subset defined: CD45RA-negative fraction. The sequence came from a woman in her 30s in good health.

Here the CDR3 reads CATSRGGLAGSSSYEQYF. The CDR3 coding sequence is TGTGCCACCAGCAGAGGGGGACTAGCGGGGTCGAGCTCCTACGAGCAGTACTTC. This rearrangement joins TRBV15 to TRBJ2-7, with 13 bases lining up with TRBD2. V lost 1 base, J lost 0 bases, and 6 bases stayed unmatched. The CDR3 has 18 amino acids. The germline gives CDR1 LNHNV, CDR2 YYDKDF (reference sequence).